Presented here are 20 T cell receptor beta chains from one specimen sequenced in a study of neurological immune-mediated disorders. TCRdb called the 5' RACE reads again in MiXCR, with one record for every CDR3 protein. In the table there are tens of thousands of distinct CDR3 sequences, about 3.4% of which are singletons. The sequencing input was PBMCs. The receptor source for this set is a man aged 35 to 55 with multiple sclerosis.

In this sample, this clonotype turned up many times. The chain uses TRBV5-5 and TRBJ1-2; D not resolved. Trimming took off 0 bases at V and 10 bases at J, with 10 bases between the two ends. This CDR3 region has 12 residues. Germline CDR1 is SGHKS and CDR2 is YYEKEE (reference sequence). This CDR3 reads CASSLVGRDYTF. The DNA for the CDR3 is TGTGCCAGCAGCTTGGTCGGCCGAGACTACACCTTC.

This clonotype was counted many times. This chain's CDR3 is CASSLDRARSLGNQPQHF. CDR3 nucleotide sequence: TGTGCCAGCAGTTTAGACAGGGCTCGGTCTTTAGGCAATCAGCCCCAGCATTTT. The rearrangement uses TRBV27 and TRBJ1-5, with 7 bases that match TRBD1. The CDR3 covers 18 residues. CDR1 and CDR2 from the germline V gene are MNHEY and SMNVEV (reference sequence). V was clipped by 2 bases and J by 2 bases; unmatched bases: 12.

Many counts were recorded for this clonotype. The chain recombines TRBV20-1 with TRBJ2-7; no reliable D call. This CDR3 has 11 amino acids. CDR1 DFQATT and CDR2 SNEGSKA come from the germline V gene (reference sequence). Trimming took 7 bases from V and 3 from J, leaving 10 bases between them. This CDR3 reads CSVVSSYEQYF. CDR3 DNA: TGCAGTGTAGTAAGCAGCTACGAGCAGTACTTC.

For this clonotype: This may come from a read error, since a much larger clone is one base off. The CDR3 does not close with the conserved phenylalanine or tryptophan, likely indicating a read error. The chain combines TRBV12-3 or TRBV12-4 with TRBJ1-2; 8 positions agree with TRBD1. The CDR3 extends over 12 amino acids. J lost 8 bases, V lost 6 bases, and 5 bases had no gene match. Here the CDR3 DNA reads TGTGCCAGCAGGCCAGGGGGCGGCGGCTACACCTGC. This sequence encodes CASRPGGGGYTC.

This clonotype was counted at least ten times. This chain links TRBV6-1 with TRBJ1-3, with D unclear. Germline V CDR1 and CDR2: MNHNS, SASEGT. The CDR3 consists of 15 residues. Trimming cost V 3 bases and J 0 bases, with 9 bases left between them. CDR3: CASSDGRYSGNTIYF. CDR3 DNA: TGTGCCAGCAGTGACGGTCGGTACTCTGGAAACACCATATATTTT.

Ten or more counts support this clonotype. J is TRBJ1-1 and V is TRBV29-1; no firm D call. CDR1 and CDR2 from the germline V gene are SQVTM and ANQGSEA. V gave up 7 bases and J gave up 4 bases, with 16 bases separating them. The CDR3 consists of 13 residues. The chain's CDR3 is CSAVRREGTEAFF. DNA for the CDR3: TGCAGCGCTGTCCGGAGGGAAGGCACTGAAGCTTTCTTT.

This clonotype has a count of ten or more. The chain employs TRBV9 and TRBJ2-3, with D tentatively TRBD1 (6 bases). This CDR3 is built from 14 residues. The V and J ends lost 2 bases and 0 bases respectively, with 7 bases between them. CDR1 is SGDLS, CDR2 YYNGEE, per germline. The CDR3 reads CASSVTGSTDTQYF. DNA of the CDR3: TGTGCCAGCAGCGTGACAGGTAGCACAGATACGCAGTATTTT.

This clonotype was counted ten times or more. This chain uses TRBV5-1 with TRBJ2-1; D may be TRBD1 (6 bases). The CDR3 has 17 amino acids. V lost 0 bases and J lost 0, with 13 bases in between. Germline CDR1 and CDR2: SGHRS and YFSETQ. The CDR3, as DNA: TGCGCCAGCAGCTTGGAGGGACACCTTAGCTCCTACAATGAGCAGTTCTTC. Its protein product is CASSLEGHLSSYNEQFF. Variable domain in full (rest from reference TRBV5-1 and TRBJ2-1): KAGVTQTPRYLIKTRGQQVTLSCSPISGHRSVSWYQQTPGQGLQFLFEYFSETQRNKGNFPGRFSGRQFSNSRSEMNVSTLELGDSALYLCASSLEGHLSSYNEQFFGPGTRLTVL.

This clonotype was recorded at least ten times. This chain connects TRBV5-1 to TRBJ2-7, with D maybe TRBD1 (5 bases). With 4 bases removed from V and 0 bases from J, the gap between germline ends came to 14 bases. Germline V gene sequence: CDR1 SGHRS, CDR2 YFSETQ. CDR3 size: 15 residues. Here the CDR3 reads CASSPATVSSYEQYF. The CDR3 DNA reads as TGCGCCAGCAGCCCGGCGACAGTGAGCTCCTACGAGCAGTACTTC.

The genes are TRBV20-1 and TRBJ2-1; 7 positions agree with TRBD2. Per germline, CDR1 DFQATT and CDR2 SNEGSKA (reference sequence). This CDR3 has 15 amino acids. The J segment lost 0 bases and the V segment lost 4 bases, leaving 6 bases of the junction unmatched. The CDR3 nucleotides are TGCAGTGCTATTAGCGGGTTCAGCTCCTACAATGAGCAGTTCTTC. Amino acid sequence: CSAISGFSSYNEQFF.

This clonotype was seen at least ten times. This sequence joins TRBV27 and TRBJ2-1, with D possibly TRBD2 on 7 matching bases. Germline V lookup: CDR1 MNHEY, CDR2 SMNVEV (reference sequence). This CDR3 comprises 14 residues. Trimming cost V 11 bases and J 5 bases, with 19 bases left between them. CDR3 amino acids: CAAGRGGTDNEQFF. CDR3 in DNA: TGTGCCGCGGGGAGGGGGGGAACAGACAATGAGCAGTTCTTC.

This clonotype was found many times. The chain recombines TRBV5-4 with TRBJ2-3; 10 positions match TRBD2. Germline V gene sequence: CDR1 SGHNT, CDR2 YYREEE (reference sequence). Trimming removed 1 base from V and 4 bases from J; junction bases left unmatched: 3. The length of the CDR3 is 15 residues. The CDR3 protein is CASSLLAGAPDTQYF. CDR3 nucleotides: TGTGCCAGCAGCTTGCTAGCGGGAGCCCCAGATACGCAGTATTTT.

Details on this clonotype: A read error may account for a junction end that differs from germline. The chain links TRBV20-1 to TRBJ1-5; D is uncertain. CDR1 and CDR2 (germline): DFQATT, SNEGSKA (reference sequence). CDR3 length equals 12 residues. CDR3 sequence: CSVGQRGKTQNF. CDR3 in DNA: TGCAGTGTTGGGCAACGGGGAAAGACCCAGAATTTT.

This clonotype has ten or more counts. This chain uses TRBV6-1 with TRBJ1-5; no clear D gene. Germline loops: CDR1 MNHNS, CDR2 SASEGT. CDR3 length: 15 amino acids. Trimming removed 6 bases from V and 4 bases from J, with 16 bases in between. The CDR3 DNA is TGTGCCAGCAGGCTGAGCGCTCAAGGGAATCAGCCCCAGCATTTT. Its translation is CASRLSAQGNQPQHF.

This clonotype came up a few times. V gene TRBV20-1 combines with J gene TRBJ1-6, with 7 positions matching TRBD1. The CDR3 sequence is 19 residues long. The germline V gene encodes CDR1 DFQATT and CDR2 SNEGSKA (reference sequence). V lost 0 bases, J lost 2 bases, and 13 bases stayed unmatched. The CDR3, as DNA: TGCAGTGCTAGAGATCGCGGTCAGGGGACAGTAACCTATAATTCACCCCTCCACTTT. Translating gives CSARDRGQGTVTYNSPLHF.

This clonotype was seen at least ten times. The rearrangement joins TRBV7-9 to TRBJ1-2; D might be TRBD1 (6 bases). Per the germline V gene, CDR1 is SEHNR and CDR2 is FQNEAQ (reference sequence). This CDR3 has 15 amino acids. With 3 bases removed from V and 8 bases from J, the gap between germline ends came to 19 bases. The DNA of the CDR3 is TGTGCCAGCAGCTTTACACCGGGACATAAAGAAGGCTACACCTTC. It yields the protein CASSFTPGHKEGYTF.

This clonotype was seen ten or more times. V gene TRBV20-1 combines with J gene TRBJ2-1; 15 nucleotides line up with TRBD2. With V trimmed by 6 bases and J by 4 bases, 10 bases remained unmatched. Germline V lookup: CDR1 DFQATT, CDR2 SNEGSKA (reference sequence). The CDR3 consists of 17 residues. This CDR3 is CSAPGGLAGGLYNEQFF. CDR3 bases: TGCAGTGCCCCGGGGGGACTAGCGGGAGGATTATACAATGAGCAGTTCTTC.

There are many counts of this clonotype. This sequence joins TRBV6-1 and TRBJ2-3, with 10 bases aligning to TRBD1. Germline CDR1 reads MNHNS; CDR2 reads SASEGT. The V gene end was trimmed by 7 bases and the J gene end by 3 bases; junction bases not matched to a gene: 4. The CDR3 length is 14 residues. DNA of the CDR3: TGTGCCAGCAAGGTGGGACAGGGGACAGATACGCAGTATTTT. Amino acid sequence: CASKVGQGTDTQYF.

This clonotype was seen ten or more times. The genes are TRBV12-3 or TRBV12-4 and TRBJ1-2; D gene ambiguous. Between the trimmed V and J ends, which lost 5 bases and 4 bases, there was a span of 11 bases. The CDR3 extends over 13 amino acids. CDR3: CASSPRVLYGYTF. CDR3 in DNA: TGTGCCAGCAGTCCAAGGGTCCTCTATGGCTACACCTTC.

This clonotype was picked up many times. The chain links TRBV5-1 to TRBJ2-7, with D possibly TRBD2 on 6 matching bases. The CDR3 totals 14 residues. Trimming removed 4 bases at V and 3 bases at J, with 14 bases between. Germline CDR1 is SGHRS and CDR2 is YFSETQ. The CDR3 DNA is TGCGCCAGCAGCCCATCCGGGACTTACTACGAGCAGTACTTC. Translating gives CASSPSGTYYEQYF. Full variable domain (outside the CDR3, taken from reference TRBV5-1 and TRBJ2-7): KAGVTQTPRYLIKTRGQQVTLSCSPISGHRSVSWYQQTPGQGLQFLFEYFSETQRNKGNFPGRFSGRQFSNSRSEMNVSTLELGDSALYLCASSPSGTYYEQYFGPGTRLTVT.